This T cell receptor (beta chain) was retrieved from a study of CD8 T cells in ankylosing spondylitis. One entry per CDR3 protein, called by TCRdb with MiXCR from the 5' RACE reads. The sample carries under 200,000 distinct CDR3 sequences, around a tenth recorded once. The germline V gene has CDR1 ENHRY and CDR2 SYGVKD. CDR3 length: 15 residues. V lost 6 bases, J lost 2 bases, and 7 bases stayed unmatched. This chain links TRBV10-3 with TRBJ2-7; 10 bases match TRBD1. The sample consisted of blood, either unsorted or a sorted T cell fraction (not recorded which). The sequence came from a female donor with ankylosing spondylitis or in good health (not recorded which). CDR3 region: CAIRFDRGHPYEQYF. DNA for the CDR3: TGTGCCATCAGATTCGACAGGGGGCATCCCTACGAGCAGTACTTC.